This T cell receptor (beta chain) was documented in a study of cytomegalovirus exposure and HLA in healthy donors. The PCR had 60 Vbeta and 13 Jbeta primers. Assay used: immunoSEQ multiplex PCR; TCRdb lists only in-frame clones, some missing. The ten most abundant clones cover approximately 0.88% of a sample with around 140,000 clones. Looked up from germline, CDR1 is SGHRS and CDR2 is YFSETQ. CDR3 size: 15 residues. The J segment lost 1 base and the V segment lost 5 bases, leaving 7 bases of the junction unmatched. V usage is TRBV5-1 and J usage is TRBJ2-7; 9 bases agree with TRBD1. The receptor's source is a male donor in good health and CMV-seronegative. The sequenced material came from PBMCs. This CDR3 reads CASSLSDRGSYEQYF. The CDR3 region has the DNA TGCGCCAGCAGTTTAAGCGACAGGGGGTCCTACGAGCAGTACTTC.